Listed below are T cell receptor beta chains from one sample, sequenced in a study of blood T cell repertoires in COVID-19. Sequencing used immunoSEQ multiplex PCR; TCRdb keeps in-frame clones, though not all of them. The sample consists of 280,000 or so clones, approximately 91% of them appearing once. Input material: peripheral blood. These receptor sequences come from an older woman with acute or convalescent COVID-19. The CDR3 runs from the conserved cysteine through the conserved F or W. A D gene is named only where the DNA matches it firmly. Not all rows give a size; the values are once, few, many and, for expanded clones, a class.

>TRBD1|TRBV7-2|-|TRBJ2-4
TGTGCCAGCAGCCTTGGGACAGATAGGTTCCTAGGCAAAAACATTCAGTACTTC
CASSLGTDRFLGKNIQYF
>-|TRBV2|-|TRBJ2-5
TGTGCCAGCAGTGATCCGCCGGGGACCCAGTACTTC
CASSDPPGTQYF
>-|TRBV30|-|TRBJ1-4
TGTGCCTGGAGTGTATTTGAACAGGTTAAGGGAAAACTGTTTTTT
CAWSVFEQVKGKLFF
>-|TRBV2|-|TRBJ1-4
TGTGCCAGCAGCCTACCAACTAATGAAAAACTGTTTTTT
CASSLPTNEKLFF
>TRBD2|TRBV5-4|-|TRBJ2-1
TGTGCCAGCAGCGCTGCGACTAGCGGGATGGATGAGCAGTTCTTC
CASSAATSGMDEQFF
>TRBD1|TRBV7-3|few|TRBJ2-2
TGTGCCAGCAGGTCCGGGACAGGGGGCCTCGGGGAGCTGTTTTTT
CASRSGTGGLGELFF
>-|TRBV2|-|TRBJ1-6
TGTGCCAGCAGTGAACCTCATAATTCACCCCTCCACTTT
CASSEPHNSPLHF
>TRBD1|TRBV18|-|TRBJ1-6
TGTGCCAGCTCTGGCGGACAGGAGAATTCACCCCTCCACTTT
CASSGGQENSPLHF
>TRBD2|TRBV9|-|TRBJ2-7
TGTGCCAGCAGCGTAGCACTAGCGGGAAACTACGAGCAGTACTTC
CASSVALAGNYEQYF
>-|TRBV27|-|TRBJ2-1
TGTGCCAGCAACCTGGGCAGGGGTGGGAATGAGCAGTTCTTC
CASNLGRGGNEQFF
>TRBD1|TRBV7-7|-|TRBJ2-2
TGTGCCAGCAGCTTAGAGATCCAGGGGGCCGGGGAGCTGTTTTTT
CASSLEIQGAGELFF
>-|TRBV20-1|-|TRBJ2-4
TGCAGTGCTAGAGATAATGCGGTTCAGTACTTC
CSARDNAVQYF
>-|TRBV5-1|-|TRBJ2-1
TGCGCCAGCAGCCCGGAGAACCCTTACAATGAGCAGTTCTTC
CASSPENPYNEQFF
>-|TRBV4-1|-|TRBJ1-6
TGCGCCAGCAGCCAAGTAACGTCGGATTCACCCCTCCACTTT
CASSQVTSDSPLHF
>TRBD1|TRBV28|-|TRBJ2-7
TGTGCCAGCAGGCAAGGACAGGGGACTTCCTACGAGCAGTACTTC
CASRQGQGTSYEQYF
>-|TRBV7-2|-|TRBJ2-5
TGTGCCAGCACACCGACGAGGGAGACCCAGTACTTC
CASTPTRETQYF